This T cell receptor beta chain was documented in a study of blood T cell repertoires in COVID-19 (dated by TCRdb to 2020 to 2021). At the level of the whole study: Samples covering the acute and convalescent phases of COVID-19 were provided by collaborators in the United States, Italy and Spain. The prospective study material was composed of cDNA or gDNA derived from T cells, B-cell-depleted T cells, or PBMCs. Deeply sampled blood TCRbeta repertoires from subjects exposed to, actively infected with, or recovered from COVID-19 were included in the dataset. The repertoires were made available in a free public database intended to serve as a resource for research on the immune response to SARS-CoV-2. Samples were obtained from the ongoing ImmuneRACE study (first 160 participants) and from approximately 1,200 subjects provided by 6 global collaborators. Nearly every sample came with metadata listing a de-identified subject ID, COVID-19 status, age in years and sex. HLA class I and class II types, where available, came from metadata supplied by the sample provider rather than from assay-based typing.

Turning to this clone: Its specific antigen is unknown. No base-level quality is on record; no much larger clone is a single base apart.

The CDR3 goes from the cysteine to the phenylalanine over 14 residues. Of all the DNA, just the CDR3 is kept, 42 bases in frame from base 1. CDR1 and CDR2 (SNHLY, FYNNEI) derive from the germline V gene. V is trimmed back by 4 bases and J by 4 bases, and the junction contains 6 bases that no gene match accounts for. The research as a whole found: The amount of clinical and demographic metadata varied by source and participant and was provided uncurated.

TCRbeta CDR3 regions were amplified from genomic DNA using the immunoSEQ Assay, a bias-controlled multiplex PCR. The original methods were these. The number of nucleated cells in each sample was estimated from the amplification of reference gene primers within the assay. To quantify the absolute abundance of each unique TCRbeta CDR3 rearrangement, sequence reads were collapsed and filtered. For each sample, productive Simpson clonality was calculated as the square root of Simpson's diversity index across productive rearrangements. TCRdb limited this immuneACCESS table to in-frame rearrangements with V and J called. A share of clones is missing; checked studies link under half to unresolved V genes, and the rest is unexplained. V and J calls plus clone size are reproduced from that table; the DNA served to infer D and trimming. Recorded for this sample are 60,000 to 85,000 clones; 84% of them occurred a single time. The biggest ten clones account for 36% of the sample.

Each collaborating institution followed its own protocols to collect whole blood in K2EDTA tubes. For TCRbeta analysis, collaborators shipped samples in one of three forms: frozen whole blood, isolated PBMCs, or DNA extracted from either of those sample types. The sequence was collected from a man aged 65 to 79 with acute or convalescent COVID-19. Sequenced sample: peripheral blood. The rearrangement joined TRBV2 to TRBJ2-7; 8 bases in between match TRBD1. The sequenced DNA: TGTGCCAGCAGTGTTGGGACAGGACCTTACGAGCAGTACTTC. This yields the protein CASSVGTGPYEQYF.